This T cell receptor beta chain was obtained from a study of post-analysis software for immune sequencing data. Across the whole study: Patients with relapsing-remitting, secondary progressive and progressive-relapsing multiple sclerosis courses were all represented.

General study points: Batch-mates among the samples co-clustered strongly by F measure. Elevated frequency relative to controls characterized four or five TRBV segments in patients, TRBV5-6, TRBV5-1 and TRBV20-1 among them. When compared against controls, multiple sclerosis patients showed significantly lower normalized Chao1 diversity.

The CDR3 runs to 14 residues. The germline V gene has CDR1 DFQATT and CDR2 SNEGSKA (reference sequence). Trimming removed 5 bases from V and 9 bases from J, with 21 bases in between. With regard to this clonotype: Its target is not known.

Unique molecular identifiers were built into the TCR beta cDNA libraries. There were roughly 0.9 to 10 million T cells, and some 500,000 cDNA molecules came from them. TCRdb ran MiXCR on the PCR reads and lists one entry per CDR3 protein. The sample contains approximately 690,000 distinct CDR3 sequences, 55% to 70% of which appear only once. This clonotype originated in a girl aged 2 to 9 with multiple sclerosis. The V and J genes are TRBV20-1 and TRBJ2-3, with D perhaps matching TRBD2 (6 bases). Source material: blood. DNA of the CDR3: TGCAGTGCTCCACGGAGGGCCGACAGAAGAACGCAGTATTTT. The encoded protein is CSAPRRADRRTQYF.